This entry features one TCR beta chain sequence. Its matching antigen is unknown. The data derive from a study of monozygotic twins with inflammatory bowel disease. UMIs bearing a 6-nucleotide sample barcode were added through template switching. TCRalpha and TCRbeta cDNA underwent two nested PCRs of about 17 and 10 cycles. For each CDR3 protein, TCRdb gives one entry from its re-call of the 5' RACE reads, without DNA. The table counts approximately 390,000 distinct CDR3 sequences; around 2.3% lies in the top ten. Findings and caveats of the study: Patients got different immunosuppressive treatments, which may have made their repertoires more variable. Relative to healthy twins, IBD patients had fewer clonotypes in common with others, a gap that was especially apparent with disease activity.

Germline CDR1 is DFQATT and CDR2 is SNEGSKA (reference sequence). The CDR3 has 16 residues. The V call is TRBV20-1, the J call TRBJ1-6; TCRdb's D call, TRBD1, is unchecked because there is no DNA. This receptor was identified in a human donor with ulcerative colitis or Crohn's disease, or a healthy co-twin of an affected twin (not recorded which). Sequences were obtained from blood. CDR3 region: CSARTGVSSYNSPLHF.